Reported below is one T cell receptor (beta chain). The antigen it binds to is not known. Base-call qualities are not available, and no considerably larger clone is one nucleotide away. Donors were healthy HIV-negative adults with no recently reported acute infections or vaccinations. Every donor was a Caucasian adult living in Nashville, Tennessee, USA. Magnetic negative selection was used to enrich CD4+ T cells, after which naive cells were positively selected on CD45RA and the negative fraction became the memory subset. After blood collection by leukapheresis, PBMCs were isolated using Ficoll-Histopaque density gradient centrifugation and then cryopreserved in the vapor phase of liquid nitrogen. Purity and quantity of every magnetically sorted T cell population were checked by analytical flow cytometry. Each sorted fraction had its genomic DNA isolated and then quantified by UV absorbance on a Nanodrop 2000c.

TCR CDR3 regions were amplified from genomic DNA by multiplex PCR using the deep immunoSEQ assay. For each cell subset, the extracted genomic DNA was distributed evenly across all wells of several immunoSEQ 96-well plates, and each plate served as one replicate. Each replicate PCR for sorted subsets received roughly 0.2 ug genomic DNA, equal to roughly 30,000 T cell genomes. Purified libraries were quantified with a Qubit 3.0 fluorometer, sized on a Bioanalyzer 2100, and re-quantified with the KAPA Library Quantification kit. Every immunoSEQ 96-well plate was sequenced on a separate single-read 150-cycle Illumina NextSeq 550 flow cell. Processing in the source paper ran as follows. Because the immunoSEQ output included only junctional sequences and no quality scores, the filtering could not be the same as the filtering used for full-length reads. Sequences were annotated with PyIR, a Python wrapper for IgBLAST v1.9, using IMGT germline references to assign V/J genes and CDR3. Reads were filtered out if the reads had weak V/J assignments (E-value above 1e-6), no CDR3, stop codons, out-of-frame junctions, or ambiguous translated residues. V3J clonotypes were defined by identical inferred V gene, J gene, and CDR3 amino acid sequence. To compute the percentage overlap between repertoires, the number of shared unique clonotypes was divided by the size of the smaller repertoire. Repertoire richness was assessed with RTK rarefaction, the Chao1 estimator, and Recon v2.1 estimates of unobserved clonotypes. OLGA was used to compute generation probabilities for all TCRbeta clonotypes that the gDNA method yielded from several donors. Drawn from immuneACCESS, this table holds only the in-frame rearrangements with V and J called that TCRdb kept. Clones are partly lost; checked studies trace under half to an unresolved V gene and leave the rest unexplained. V, J and clone size reflect that table, while D and trimming were determined from the DNA. For this sample there are over 2 million clones; 85% to 95% appear just once. The top ten clones comprise more than 0.1% of the sample.

The V end gives up 5 bases and the J end 5 bases, leaving 8 bases in the junction not matched to a gene. For CDR1 and CDR2, the germline V gene (reference sequence) lists LNHDA and SQIVND. From its cysteine to its phenylalanine, the CDR3 spans 14 amino acids. Only CDR3 DNA remains: 42 bases, in frame from the first base. The sample is drawn from a study of shared clonotypes between healthy human individuals (dated by TCRdb to 2018 to 2020). Regarding the research as a whole: A couple of women and a few men aged 18 to 49 years were included in the cohort. Each donor's leukapheresis produced roughly between roughly 0.85 and 9.5 billion PBMCs. For each donor, CD4 naive and CD4 memory were each given three plates, CD8 naive was given two plates, and CD8 memory was given one plate. The study deeply sequenced blood TCR repertoires of five healthy adults to estimate repertoire size and the extent of clonotype sharing between individuals. Different laboratories and diverse techniques were used to prepare libraries and sequence TCR repertoires, to increase sequencing depth and limit assay-specific biases. Beyond this particular receptor, the publication reports: Pairwise subsampling led to the expectation that sequencing depth would affect the degree of clonotype sharing among donors. Higher generation probabilities were observed for clonotypes shared by all four sorted-subset donors than for non-shared clonotypes. Larger estimated clonotype richness was generally found for naive subsets than for memory subsets. The small number of donors limited the genetic and exposure-history diversity represented. Even with the large sequencing depth, rarefaction of the sorted-subset datasets indicated that sequencing was incomplete. Only blood was sampled, and tissue TCR repertoires likely differ from those in blood. Across several donors, approximately 4.9% of naive CD4, around 3.3% of naive CD8, under 2.5% of memory CD4, and about 0.44% of memory CD8 clonotypes were shared.

The chain uses TRBV19 and TRBJ2-7; TRBD1 matches 8 bases in the middle. The sequence was obtained from a man aged 18 to 35 in good health. Input material: naive CD4+ T cells sorted from blood. This specimen's cell subset or site label, interpreted: CD45RA+ positively selected. The CDR3 reads CASSDAGGKDEQYF. The DNA reads as follows: TGTGCCAGTAGTGACGCAGGGGGCAAGGACGAGCAGTACTTC.